This T cell receptor (beta chain) stems from a study of OX40 agonist ivuxolimab in advanced cancers. Overall study: Under the entry rules, prior anti-PD-1, anti-PD-L1 or anti-CTLA-4 therapy was allowed, and about 40% had some. Two patients with cutaneous melanoma and one with hepatocellular carcinoma, three in total, showed partial responses. Study observations and caveats: Clonal expansion by week 6 occurred in CD4+ and CD8+ blood T cells (at 0.1 to 3.0 mg/kg).

CDR1 is SQVTM, CDR2 ANQGSEA, per germline. The length of the CDR3 is 15 residues. Trimming took off 1 base at V and 1 base at J, with 13 bases between the two ends. Profiled with immunoSEQ multiplex PCR; TCRdb holds only in-frame clones, not every one. The repertoire includes 15,000 to 25,000 clones, about 88% of them detected once, and 50% sits in the top ten. This clone appeared a single time. As yet, its antigen is unknown. Patients with a history of autoimmune disease or on systemic immunosuppression were excluded. The source material was CD4+ or CD8+ T cells sorted from blood, sampled in a trial of the OX40 agonist ivuxolimab. This TCR derives from an adult with an advanced solid tumor such as melanoma, head and neck, liver or kidney cancer. The V and J genes are TRBV29-1 and TRBJ1-1, with D unclear. Here the CDR3 reads CSVEGMYLSNTEAFF. The CDR3 region has the DNA TGCAGCGTTGAAGGGATGTACCTCTCGAACACTGAAGCTTTCTTT. Full variable domain (remainder filled in from reference TRBV29-1 and TRBJ1-1): SAVISQKPSRDICQRGTSLTIQCQVDSQVTMMFWYRQQPGQSLTLIATANQGSEATYESGFVIDKFPISRPNLTFSTLTVSNMSPEDSSIYLCSVEGMYLSNTEAFFGQGTRLTVV.